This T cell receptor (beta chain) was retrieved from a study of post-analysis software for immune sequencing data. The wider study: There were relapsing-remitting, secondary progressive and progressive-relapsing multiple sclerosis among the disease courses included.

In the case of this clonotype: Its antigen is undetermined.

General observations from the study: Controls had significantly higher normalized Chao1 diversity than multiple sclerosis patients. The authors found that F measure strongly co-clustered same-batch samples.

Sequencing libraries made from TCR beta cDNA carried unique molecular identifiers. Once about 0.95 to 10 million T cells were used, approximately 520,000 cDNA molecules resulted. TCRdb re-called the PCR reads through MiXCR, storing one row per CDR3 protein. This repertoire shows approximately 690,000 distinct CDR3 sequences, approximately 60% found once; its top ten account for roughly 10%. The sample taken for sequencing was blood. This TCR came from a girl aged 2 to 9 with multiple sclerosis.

Here the CDR3 DNA reads TGTGCCAGCAGTTATGACTCCTCGGGGGAGACCCAGTACTTC. It yields the protein CASSYDSSGETQYF. The chain employs TRBV6-5 and TRBJ2-5; possibly TRBD2 for D (5 bases). Germline CDR1 and CDR2: MNHEY and SVGAGI. The length of the CDR3 is 14 residues. Trimming stripped 3 bases from V and 5 bases from J, with 13 bases between.